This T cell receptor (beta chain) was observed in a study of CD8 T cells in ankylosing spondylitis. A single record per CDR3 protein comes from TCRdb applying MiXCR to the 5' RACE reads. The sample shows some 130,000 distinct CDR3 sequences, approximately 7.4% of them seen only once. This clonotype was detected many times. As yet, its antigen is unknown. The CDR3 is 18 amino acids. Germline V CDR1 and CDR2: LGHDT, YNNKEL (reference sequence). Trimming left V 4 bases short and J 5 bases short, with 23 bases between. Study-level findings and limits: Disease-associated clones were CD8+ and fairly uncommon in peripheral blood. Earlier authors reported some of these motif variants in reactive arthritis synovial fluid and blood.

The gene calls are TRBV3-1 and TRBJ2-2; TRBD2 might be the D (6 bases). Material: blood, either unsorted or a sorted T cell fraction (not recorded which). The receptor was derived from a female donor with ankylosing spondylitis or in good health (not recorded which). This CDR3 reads CASSPWVGGPSGTGELFF. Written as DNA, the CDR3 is TGTGCCAGCAGCCCTTGGGTCGGAGGGCCCAGCGGGACCGGGGAGCTGTTTTTT.